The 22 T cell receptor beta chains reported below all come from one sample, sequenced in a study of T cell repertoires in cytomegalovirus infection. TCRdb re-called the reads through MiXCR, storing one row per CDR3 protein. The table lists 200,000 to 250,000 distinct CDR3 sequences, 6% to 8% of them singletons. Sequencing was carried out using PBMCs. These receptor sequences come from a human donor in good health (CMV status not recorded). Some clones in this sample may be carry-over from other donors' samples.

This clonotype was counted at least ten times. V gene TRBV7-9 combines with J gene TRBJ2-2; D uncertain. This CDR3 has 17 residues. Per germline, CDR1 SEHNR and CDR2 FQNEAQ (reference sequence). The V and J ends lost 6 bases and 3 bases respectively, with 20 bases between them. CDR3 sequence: CASRTNLSTLHTGELFF. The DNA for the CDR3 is TGTGCCAGCAGAACCAATTTGAGCACTCTTCACACCGGGGAGCTGTTTTTT.

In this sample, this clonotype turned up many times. The CDR3 spells CASSAQQGRVNTGELFF. For the CDR3, the DNA is TGTGCCAGCAGTGCCCAACAGGGGCGGGTCAACACCGGGGAGCTGTTTTTT. The chain joins TRBV6-2 or TRBV6-3 to TRBJ2-2; the match to TRBD1 covers 7 bases. The length of the CDR3 is 17 residues. From germline, CDR1 is MNHEY and CDR2 SVGEGT. Trimming cost V 5 bases and J 2 bases; bases outside gene matches: 11.

CDR3 residues: CASGFRTANTGELFF. DNA of the CDR3: TGTGCTAGTGGCTTTAGGACTGCGAACACCGGGGAGCTGTTTTTT. The rearrangement uses TRBV12-5 and TRBJ2-2; TRBD2 might be the D (5 bases). CDR1 and CDR2 from the germline V gene are LGHNT and FRNRAP. The CDR3 spans 15 residues. V was trimmed by 6 bases and J by 0 bases, leaving 11 bases between them.

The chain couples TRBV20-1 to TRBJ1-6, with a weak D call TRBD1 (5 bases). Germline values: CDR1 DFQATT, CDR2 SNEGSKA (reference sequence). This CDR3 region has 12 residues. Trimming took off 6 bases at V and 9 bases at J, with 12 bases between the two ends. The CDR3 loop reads CSAGYGASPLHF. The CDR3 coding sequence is TGCAGTGCAGGATACGGGGCTTCACCCCTCCACTTT.

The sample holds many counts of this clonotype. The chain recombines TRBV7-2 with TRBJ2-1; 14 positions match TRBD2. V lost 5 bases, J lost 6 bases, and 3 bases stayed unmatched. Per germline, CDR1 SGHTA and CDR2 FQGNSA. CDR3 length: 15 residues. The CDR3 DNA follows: TGTGCCAGCAGCATCGGGACTAGCGGGGGCAATGAGCAGTTCTTC. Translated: CASSIGTSGGNEQFF.

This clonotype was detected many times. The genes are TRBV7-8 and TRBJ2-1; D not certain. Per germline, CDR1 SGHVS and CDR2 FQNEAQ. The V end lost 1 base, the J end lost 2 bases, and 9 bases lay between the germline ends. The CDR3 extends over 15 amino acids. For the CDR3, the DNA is TGTGCCAGCAGCTTAGGGTCCTCACCCTACAATGAGCAGTTCTTC. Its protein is CASSLGSSPYNEQFF.

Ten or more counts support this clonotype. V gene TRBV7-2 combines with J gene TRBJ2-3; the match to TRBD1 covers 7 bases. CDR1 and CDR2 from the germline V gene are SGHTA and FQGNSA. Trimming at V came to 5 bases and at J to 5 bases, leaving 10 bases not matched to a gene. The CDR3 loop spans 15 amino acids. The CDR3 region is CASSLRGQGIDTQYF. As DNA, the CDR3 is TGTGCCAGCAGCCTAAGGGGGCAGGGGATAGATACGCAGTATTTT.

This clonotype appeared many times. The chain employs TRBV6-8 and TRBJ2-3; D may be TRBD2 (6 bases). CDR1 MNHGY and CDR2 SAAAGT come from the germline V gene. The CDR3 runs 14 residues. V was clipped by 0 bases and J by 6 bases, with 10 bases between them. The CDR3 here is CASSYSLAQDTQYF. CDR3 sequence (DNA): TGTGCCAGCAGTTACTCACTAGCACAGGATACGCAGTATTTT.

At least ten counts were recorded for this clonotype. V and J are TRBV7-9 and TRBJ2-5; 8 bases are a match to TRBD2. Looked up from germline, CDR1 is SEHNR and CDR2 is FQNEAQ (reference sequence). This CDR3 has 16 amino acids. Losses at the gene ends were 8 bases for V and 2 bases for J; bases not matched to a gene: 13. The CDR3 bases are TGTGCCAGCCCTCGCCTCAGCGGGGGACATCAAGAGACCCAGTACTTC. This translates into CASPRLSGGHQETQYF.

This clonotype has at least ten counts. This chain's CDR3 is CASSHGFAGKDRGHEQYF. In nucleotides, the CDR3 is TGTGCCAGCAGCCATGGATTCGCCGGGAAAGACAGGGGCCACGAGCAGTACTTC. V is TRBV6-2 or TRBV6-3 and J is TRBJ2-7; 8 bases are a match to TRBD1. This CDR3 contains 18 residues. Unmatched junction bases numbered 21, after V lost 6 bases and J lost 5 bases. Germline loops: CDR1 MNHEY, CDR2 SVGEGT.

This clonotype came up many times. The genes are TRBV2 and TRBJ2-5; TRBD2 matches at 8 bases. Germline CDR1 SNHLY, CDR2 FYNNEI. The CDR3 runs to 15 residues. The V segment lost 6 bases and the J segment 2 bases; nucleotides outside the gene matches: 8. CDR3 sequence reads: CASSLSRGEQETQYF. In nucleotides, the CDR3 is TGTGCCAGCAGCCTTTCGCGGGGGGAGCAAGAGACCCAGTACTTC.

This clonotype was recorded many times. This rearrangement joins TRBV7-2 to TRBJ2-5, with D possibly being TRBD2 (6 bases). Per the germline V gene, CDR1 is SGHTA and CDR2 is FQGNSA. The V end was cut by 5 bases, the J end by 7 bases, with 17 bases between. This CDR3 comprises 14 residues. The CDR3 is CASSRDWDGGTQYF. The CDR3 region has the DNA TGTGCCAGCAGCCGTGACTGGGACGGGGGGACCCAGTACTTC.

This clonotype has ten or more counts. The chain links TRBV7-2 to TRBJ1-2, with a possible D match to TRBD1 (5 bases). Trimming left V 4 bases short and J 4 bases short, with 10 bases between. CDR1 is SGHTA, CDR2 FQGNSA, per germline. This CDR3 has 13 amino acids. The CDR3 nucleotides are TGTGCCAGCAGCTCCGGGGCCTCCTATGGCTACACCTTC. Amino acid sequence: CASSSGASYGYTF.

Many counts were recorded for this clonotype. CDR3 nucleotide sequence: TGTGCCAGCAGTTACGTGGGGTATCCCACCTACAATGAGCAGTTCTTC. This sequence encodes CASSYVGYPTYNEQFF. The chain uses TRBV6-2 or TRBV6-3 and TRBJ2-1; D is uncertain. V was trimmed by 2 bases and J by 2 bases, leaving 13 bases between them. This CDR3 is 16 amino acids long. Germline loops: CDR1 MNHEY, CDR2 SVGEGT.

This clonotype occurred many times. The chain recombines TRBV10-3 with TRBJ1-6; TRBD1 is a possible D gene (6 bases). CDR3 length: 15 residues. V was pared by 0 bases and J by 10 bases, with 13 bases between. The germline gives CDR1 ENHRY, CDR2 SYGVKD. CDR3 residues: CAISESIQGKSPLHF. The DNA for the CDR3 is TGTGCCATCAGTGAGTCTATTCAGGGGAAGTCACCCCTCCACTTT.

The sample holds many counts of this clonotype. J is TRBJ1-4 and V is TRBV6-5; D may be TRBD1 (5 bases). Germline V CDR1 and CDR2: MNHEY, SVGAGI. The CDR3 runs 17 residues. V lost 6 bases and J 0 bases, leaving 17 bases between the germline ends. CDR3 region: CASSRGATPATNEKLFF. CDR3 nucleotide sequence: TGTGCCAGCAGCCGGGGCGCGACACCTGCAACTAATGAAAAACTGTTTTTT.

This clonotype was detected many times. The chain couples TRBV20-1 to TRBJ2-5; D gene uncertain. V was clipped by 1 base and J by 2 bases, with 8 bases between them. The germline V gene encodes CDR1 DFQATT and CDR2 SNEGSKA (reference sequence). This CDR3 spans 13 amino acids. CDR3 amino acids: CSARVTEQETQYF. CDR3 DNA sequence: TGCAGTGCTAGAGTTACAGAACAAGAGACCCAGTACTTC.

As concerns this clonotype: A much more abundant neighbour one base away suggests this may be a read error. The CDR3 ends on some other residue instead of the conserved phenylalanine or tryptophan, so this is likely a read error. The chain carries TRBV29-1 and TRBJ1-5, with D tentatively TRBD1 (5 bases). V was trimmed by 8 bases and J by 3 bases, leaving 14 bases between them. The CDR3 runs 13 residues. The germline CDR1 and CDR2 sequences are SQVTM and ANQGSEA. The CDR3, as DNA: TGCAGCCCTCAGGAGGGGCCCAATCAGCCCCAGCATCTT. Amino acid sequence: CSPQEGPNQPQHL.

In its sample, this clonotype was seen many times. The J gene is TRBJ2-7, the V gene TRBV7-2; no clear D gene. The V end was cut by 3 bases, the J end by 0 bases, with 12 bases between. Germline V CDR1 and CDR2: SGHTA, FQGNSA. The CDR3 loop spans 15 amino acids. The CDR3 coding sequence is TGTGCCAGCAGCTTTGGTACCCTGAGCTCCTACGAGCAGTACTTC. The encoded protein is CASSFGTLSSYEQYF. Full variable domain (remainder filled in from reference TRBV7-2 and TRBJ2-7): GAGVSQSPSNKVTEKGKDVELRCDPISGHTALYWYRQSLGQGLEFLIYFQGNSAPDKSGLPSDRFSAERTGGSVSTLTIQRTQQEDSAVYLCASSFGTLSSYEQYFGPGTRLTVT.

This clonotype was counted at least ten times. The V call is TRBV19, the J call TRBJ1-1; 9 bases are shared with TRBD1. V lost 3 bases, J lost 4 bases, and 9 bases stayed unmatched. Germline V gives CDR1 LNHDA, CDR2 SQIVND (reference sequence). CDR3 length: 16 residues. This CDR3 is CASSIGDRVGVTEAFF. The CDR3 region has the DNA TGTGCCAGTAGTATTGGGGACAGGGTGGGTGTCACTGAAGCTTTCTTT.

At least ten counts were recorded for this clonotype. The CDR3 protein is CASSSRTAPGATNEKLFF. The CDR3 coding sequence is TGTGCCAGCAGCTCTCGGACAGCCCCAGGGGCAACTAATGAAAAACTGTTTTTT. V usage is TRBV7-2 and J usage is TRBJ1-4; a possible D gene is TRBD1 (6 bases). Per germline, CDR1 SGHTA and CDR2 FQGNSA. There are 18 residues in the CDR3. The V and J ends lost 4 bases and 0 bases respectively, with 18 bases between them.

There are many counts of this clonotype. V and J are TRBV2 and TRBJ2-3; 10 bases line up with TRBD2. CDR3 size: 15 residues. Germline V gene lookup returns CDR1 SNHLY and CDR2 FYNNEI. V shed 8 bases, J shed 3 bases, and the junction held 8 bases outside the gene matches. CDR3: CASGETSGFTDTQYF. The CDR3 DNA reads TGTGCCAGCGGAGAGACTAGCGGGTTTACAGATACGCAGTATTTT.